The 22 T cell receptor beta chains reported below all come from one sample, sequenced in a study of PD-L1 blockade in urothelial cancer. Method: immunoSEQ multiplex PCR; TCRdb's copy keeps in-frame clones and lacks some. The sample yields about 81,000 clones, 85% to 95% seen once. Sequences were derived from PBMCs, sampled around atezolizumab (anti-PD-L1) treatment. The receptors stem from a man in his sixties with urothelial cancer.

Only one count was recorded for this clone. This chain joins TRBV2 and TRBJ2-3; 10 nucleotides agree with TRBD2. CDR1 is SNHLY and CDR2 is FYNNEI in the germline V gene. This CDR3 is 18 amino acids long. V shed 5 bases and J 6 bases; nucleotides not matched to a gene: 17. CDR3 bases: TGTGCCAGCAGTTCCAAGCGGGGGGGTTACCTCAACGCGGATACGCAGTATTTT. Translating gives CASSSKRGGYLNADTQYF.

The rearrangement links TRBV10-1 to TRBJ2-2, with 10 bases aligning to TRBD2. Losses at the gene ends were 9 bases for V and 1 base for J; bases not matched to a gene: 2. CDR3 length: 14 amino acids. Germline CDR1 is WNHNN and CDR2 is SYGVQD (reference sequence). CDR3 amino acids: CASSGGQNTGELFF. CDR3 DNA: TGCGCCAGTAGCGGGGGGCAGAACACCGGGGAGCTGTTTTTT.

The chain recombines TRBV11-3 with TRBJ2-1, with 9 nucleotides matching TRBD2. This CDR3 comprises 16 residues. Germline V gene data show CDR1 as SGHNT and CDR2 as YENEEA. V dropped 4 bases and J dropped 9; count of bases not matched to a gene: 13. CDR3 residues: CASSYGLAPRGGEQFF. The CDR3 DNA follows: TGTGCCAGCAGCTACGGACTAGCGCCAAGAGGGGGTGAGCAGTTCTTC.

V and J are TRBV9 and TRBJ1-2; perhaps TRBD1 as D (5 bases). Germline assignment: CDR1 SGDLS and CDR2 YYNGEE. V lost 4 bases and J 4 bases, leaving 11 bases between the germline ends. The length of the CDR3 is 13 residues. CDR3 loop: CASSPVRAYGYTF. The CDR3 nucleotides are TGTGCCAGCAGCCCCGTCAGGGCCTATGGCTACACCTTC.

The CDR3 spells CASSQVGRQGTQYF. For the CDR3, the DNA is TGTGCCAGCAGCCAAGTTGGGAGACAGGGCACGCAGTATTTT. The rearrangement links TRBV14 to TRBJ2-3, with 7 bases matching TRBD1. Germline V lookup: CDR1 SGHDN, CDR2 FVKESK. V lost 1 base and J lost 9; bases outside the gene matches: 7. The CDR3 sequence is 14 residues long.

The chain has TRBV20-1 and TRBJ2-7; D is unclear. The CDR3 is 11 amino acids. Trimming stripped 2 bases from V and 4 bases from J, with 6 bases between. The V gene's germline CDR1 is DFQATT and CDR2 SNEGSKA (reference sequence). This CDR3 reads CSARPHYEQYF. The CDR3 DNA is TGCAGTGCTAGACCCCATTACGAGCAGTACTTC.

The chain combines TRBV7-9 with TRBJ1-1; D unresolved. The CDR3 runs 11 residues. V lost 2 bases and J lost 7, with 5 bases in between. Germline values: CDR1 SEHNR, CDR2 FQNEAQ (reference sequence). This CDR3 reads CASSLIGEAFF. DNA of the CDR3: TGTGCCAGCAGCTTAATCGGTGAAGCTTTCTTT.

CDR3 nucleotides: TGTGCCAGCAGCCAAGAAGGTAGCGGGAAATCCTCCTACAATGAGCAGTTCTTC. Amino acid sequence: CASSQEGSGKSSYNEQFF. The chain couples TRBV4-2 to TRBJ2-1; 8 bases map to TRBD2. This CDR3 comprises 18 residues. Germline-derived CDR1 and CDR2 are LGHNA and YNFKEQ. Trimming took 0 bases from V and 0 from J; bases not matched to a gene: 7.

The chain joins TRBV5-1 to TRBJ2-7; 7 nucleotides align to TRBD2. The V gene's germline CDR1 is SGHRS and CDR2 YFSETQ. This CDR3 contains 16 residues. J lost 9 bases, V lost 6 bases, and 21 bases had no gene match. CDR3 amino acids: CASTPGSGTVDRVQYF. Written as DNA, the CDR3 is TGCGCCAGCACCCCGGGGAGCGGGACGGTGGATCGTGTGCAGTACTTC.

The chain has TRBV5-1 and TRBJ2-1; the match to TRBD2 covers 8 bases. Germline V CDR1 and CDR2: SGHRS, YFSETQ. The ends lost 2 bases at V and 9 bases at J; junction bases unmatched: 4. This CDR3 has 13 amino acids. This CDR3 reads CASSFGGAGEQFF. DNA of the CDR3: TGCGCCAGCAGCTTCGGGGGGGCGGGTGAGCAGTTCTTC. Full variable domain (remainder filled in from reference TRBV5-1 and TRBJ2-1): KAGVTQTPRYLIKTRGQQVTLSCSPISGHRSVSWYQQTPGQGLQFLFEYFSETQRNKGNFPGRFSGRQFSNSRSEMNVSTLELGDSALYLCASSFGGAGEQFFGPGTRLTVL.

This chain links TRBV9 with TRBJ1-5, with TRBD1 as a possible D gene (6 bases). In germline, CDR1 is SGDLS, CDR2 YYNGEE. V lost 0 bases to trimming and J lost 3 bases, with 10 bases between them. This CDR3 is built from 15 residues. The DNA for the CDR3 is TGTGCCAGCAGCGTAGACCAGGGGCCCAATCAGCCCCAGCATTTT. Protein sequence: CASSVDQGPNQPQHF.

The V and J genes are TRBV4-2 and TRBJ1-5; 7 bases are shared with TRBD1. The CDR3 runs 16 residues. Germline CDR1 LGHNA, CDR2 YNFKEQ. V shed 1 base, J shed 0 bases, and the junction held 3 bases outside the gene matches. The CDR3 here is CASSQGGQYSNQPQHF. Written as DNA, the CDR3 is TGTGCCAGCAGCCAAGGGGGACAGTATAGCAATCAGCCCCAGCATTTT.

The chain combines TRBV5-4 with TRBJ2-7; maybe TRBD1 (6 bases). V lost 4 bases, J lost 0 bases, and 14 bases lay in between. The CDR3 spans 15 residues. Germline V gene sequence: CDR1 SGHNT, CDR2 YYREEE (reference sequence). Here the CDR3 reads CASSRQGLSSYEQYF. Written as DNA, the CDR3 is TGTGCCAGCAGCCGCCAGGGGCTGAGCTCCTACGAGCAGTACTTC. The complete variable domain, with remaining parts taken from reference TRBV5-4 and TRBJ2-7, reads ETGVTQSPTHLIKTRGQQVTLRCSSQSGHNTVSWYQQALGQGPQFIFQYYREEENGRGNFPPRFSGLQFPNYSSELNVNALELDDSALYLCASSRQGLSSYEQYFGPGTRLTVT.

Only a few counts were recorded for this clone. V and J are TRBV2 and TRBJ1-6; D possibly corresponds to TRBD1 (5 bases). The CDR3 loop spans 15 amino acids. Trimming took 3 bases from V and 8 from J, leaving 14 bases between them. The germline gives CDR1 SNHLY, CDR2 FYNNEI. The CDR3 nucleotides are TGTGCCAGCAGTGAGACAGCACCCTCCGATTCACCCCTCCACTTT. Translating gives CASSETAPSDSPLHF.

The V and J genes are TRBV7-2 and TRBJ2-5, with TRBD2 matching 10 bases. The germline V gene encodes CDR1 SGHTA and CDR2 FQGNSA. The CDR3 loop spans 17 amino acids. V dropped 3 bases and J dropped 5; count of bases not matched to a gene: 12. The CDR3 region is CASSFLAGAVSPETQYF. CDR3 coding DNA: TGTGCCAGCAGCTTTCTAGCGGGAGCGGTGTCCCCTGAGACCCAGTACTTC.

This chain joins TRBV10-3 and TRBJ1-2, with a possible D match to TRBD1 (5 bases). This CDR3 is 14 amino acids long. Germline V gene sequence: CDR1 ENHRY, CDR2 SYGVKD. The V end lost 0 bases, the J end lost 7 bases, and 12 bases lay between the germline ends. The CDR3 DNA sequence: TGTGCCATCAGTGAGTCGTGGGGCTCTGGTGGCTACACCTTC. It specifies CAISESWGSGGYTF.

V is TRBV30 and J is TRBJ2-7; 8 nucleotides line up with TRBD1. The CDR3 is 14 amino acids. After removal of 4 bases from V and 4 bases from J, the junction contained 9 bases not matched to a gene. CDR1 GTSNPN and CDR2 SVGIG come from the germline V gene (reference sequence). CDR3 sequence: CAWNPGTGVYEQYF. The CDR3 coding sequence is TGTGCCTGGAATCCAGGGACAGGAGTGTACGAGCAGTACTTC.

The chain links TRBV10-2 to TRBJ1-3; no definite D call. Per the germline V gene, CDR1 is WSHSY and CDR2 is SAAADI. The CDR3 runs 14 residues. V was shortened by 2 bases and J by 6 bases, with 11 bases between the two germline ends. The CDR3 protein is CASSEDKLANTIYF. Here the CDR3 DNA reads TGCGCCAGCAGTGAGGATAAGCTTGCAAACACCATATATTTT.

The chain joins TRBV4-1 to TRBJ2-7; D is possibly TRBD2 (5 bases). Trimming removed 5 bases from V and 3 bases from J, with 23 bases in between. Per germline, CDR1 MGHRA and CDR2 YSYEKL. This CDR3 spans 17 amino acids. DNA of the CDR3: TGCGCCAGCAGCACTCGTGACCCAAGGACCCGGGGCTACGAGCAGTACTTC. Translating gives CASSTRDPRTRGYEQYF.

The chain is built from TRBV30 and TRBJ2-1; TRBD2 aligns across 8 bases. V gave up 4 bases and J gave up 10 bases; unmatched junction bases: 12. The germline V gene has CDR1 GTSNPN and CDR2 SVGIG (reference sequence). The CDR3 covers 14 residues. This CDR3 is CAWKGTREGREQFF. In nucleotides, the CDR3 is TGTGCCTGGAAAGGGACTAGGGAGGGTAGGGAGCAGTTCTTC.

The CDR3 here is CASSELTGLGNTIYF. In nucleotides, the CDR3 is TGTGCCAGCAGTGAATTGACAGGGCTCGGAAACACCATATATTTT. The chain joins TRBV2 to TRBJ1-3; 7 nucleotides align to TRBD1. The CDR3 has 15 amino acids. CDR1 is SNHLY, CDR2 FYNNEI, per germline. V was pared by 2 bases and J by 4 bases, with 5 bases of the junction left unmatched.

The gene calls are TRBV4-2 and TRBJ1-5, with D unclear. Trimming took off 1 base at V and 3 bases at J, with 10 bases between the two ends. The CDR3 extends over 15 amino acids. In germline, CDR1 is LGHNA, CDR2 YNFKEQ. This chain's CDR3 is CASSQGAGDNQPQHF. In nucleotides, the CDR3 is TGTGCCAGCAGCCAAGGCGCGGGAGACAATCAGCCCCAGCATTTT.